This passage covers 21 T cell receptor beta chains from one sample sequenced in a study of OX40 agonist ivuxolimab in advanced cancers. The method was immunoSEQ multiplex PCR; TCRdb's version includes in-frame clones alone and lacks a portion of them. The sample holds about 25,000 clones, 80% to 90% seen once. The starting material was CD4+ or CD8+ T cells sorted from blood, obtained in a trial of the OX40 agonist ivuxolimab. These receptors came from an adult with an advanced solid tumor such as melanoma, head and neck, liver or kidney cancer.

The CDR3 protein is CASSQLGTLQQETQYF. CDR3 DNA sequence: TGCGCCAGCAGCCAACTTGGGACCCTGCAACAAGAGACCCAGTACTTC. J is TRBJ2-5 and V is TRBV4-1; the D call may be TRBD1 or TRBD2 (5 bases each). Per the germline V gene, CDR1 is MGHRA and CDR2 is YSYEKL. The V and J ends lost 2 bases and 2 bases respectively, with 15 bases between them. The CDR3 length is 16 residues.

This chain joins TRBV29-1 and TRBJ2-5; D unresolved. CDR1 is SQVTM and CDR2 is ANQGSEA in the germline V gene. Trimming stripped 5 bases from V and 2 bases from J, with 6 bases between. This CDR3 contains 11 residues. The CDR3 region is CSVPRQETQYF. CDR3 DNA sequence: TGCAGCGTTCCGAGACAAGAGACCCAGTACTTC.

The chain has TRBV7-2 and TRBJ1-5; D is ambiguous. V was pared by 5 bases and J by 0 bases, with 11 bases between. Germline CDR1 SGHTA, CDR2 FQGNSA. The CDR3 loop spans 15 amino acids. The CDR3 is CASSPGEYSNQPQHF. The CDR3 DNA reads TGTGCCAGCAGCCCCGGGGAATATAGCAATCAGCCCCAGCATTTT. Full variable domain (remainder filled in from reference TRBV7-2 and TRBJ1-5): GAGVSQSPSNKVTEKGKDVELRCDPISGHTALYWYRQSLGQGLEFLIYFQGNSAPDKSGLPSDRFSAERTGGSVSTLTIQRTQQEDSAVYLCASSPGEYSNQPQHFGDGTRLSIL.

This clone was seen a handful of times. The chain couples TRBV27 to TRBJ2-3; possible D gene TRBD2, 6 bases. The CDR3 contains 11 residues. The germline gives CDR1 MNHEY, CDR2 SMNVEV (reference sequence). V was pared by 5 bases and J by 9 bases, with 9 bases between. CDR3 sequence: CASSDGGTQYF. CDR3 in DNA: TGTGCCAGCAGTGACGGGGGAACGCAGTATTTT.

The rearrangement links TRBV19 to TRBJ1-2; D remains unclear. The germline V gene has CDR1 LNHDA and CDR2 SQIVND (reference sequence). The CDR3 covers 14 residues. Trimming removed 0 bases at V and 2 bases at J, with 7 bases between. The CDR3 DNA follows: TGTGCCAGTAGTATAGATCTGGCGAACTATGGCTACACCTTC. This translates into CASSIDLANYGYTF.

The rearrangement links TRBV2 to TRBJ2-3; 10 bases fit TRBD2. The CDR3 is made up of 17 amino acids. The J segment lost 5 bases and the V segment lost 1 base, leaving 9 bases of the junction unmatched. Germline V gene sequence: CDR1 SNHLY, CDR2 FYNNEI. The CDR3 DNA is TGTGCCAGCAGTGAAGGTCTAGCGGGGGTCCTAGGAGATACGCAGTATTTT. Amino acid sequence: CASSEGLAGVLGDTQYF.

The chain is built from TRBV11-2 and TRBJ1-1; TRBD1 aligns across 9 bases. V lost 6 bases to trimming and J lost 3 bases; unmatched junction nucleotides: 11. Per germline, CDR1 SGHAT and CDR2 FQNNGV. CDR3 length: 16 residues. CDR3 DNA: TGTGCCAGCAGACAGGGACAGGGAGGGTGGGACACTGAAGCTTTCTTT. Its protein product is CASRQGQGGWDTEAFF.

The V gene is TRBV11-2, the J gene TRBJ1-5; D uncertain. Trimming took 0 bases from V and 0 from J, leaving 9 bases between them. The V gene's germline CDR1 is SGHAT and CDR2 FQNNGV. This CDR3 region has 16 residues. The CDR3 region is CASSLDTDYSNQPQHF. Written as DNA, the CDR3 is TGTGCCAGCAGCTTAGATACAGATTATAGCAATCAGCCCCAGCATTTT.

The chain carries TRBV5-4 and TRBJ2-1; D ambiguous. V shed 1 base and J shed 8 bases, with 4 bases lying between them. This CDR3 spans 11 amino acids. The germline gives CDR1 SGHNT, CDR2 YYREEE (reference sequence). The DNA for the CDR3 is TGTGCCAGCAGCTTGTTCGATGAGCAGTTCTTC. It translates to CASSLFDEQFF.

The rearrangement joins TRBV4-1 to TRBJ2-2, with 13 bases that match TRBD2. The CDR3 consists of 17 residues. CDR1 MGHRA and CDR2 YSYEKL come from the germline V gene. With V trimmed by 4 bases and J by 5 bases, 7 bases remained unmatched. The CDR3 spells CASSLWAGLAGTGELFF. In DNA form, the CDR3 reads TGCGCCAGCAGCCTTTGGGCGGGACTAGCGGGAACCGGGGAGCTGTTTTTT.

V is TRBV4-2 and J is TRBJ2-7; TRBD2 matches at 9 bases. Germline V gene lookup returns CDR1 LGHNA and CDR2 YNFKEQ. The CDR3 loop spans 17 amino acids. J lost 3 bases, V lost 3 bases, and 12 bases had no gene match. The CDR3 region is CASSHTSRGGAVYEQYF. CDR3 DNA sequence: TGTGCCAGCAGCCATACTTCTCGCGGGGGGGCCGTCTACGAGCAGTACTTC.

The chain has TRBV5-1 and TRBJ2-1; D is possibly TRBD2 (5 bases). Looked up from germline, CDR1 is SGHRS and CDR2 is YFSETQ. CDR3 length: 16 residues. Trimming shortened V by 2 bases and J by 1 base, and 13 bases separated the two germline ends. The CDR3 DNA reads as TGCGCCAGCAGCTTAGCGGTTATTGGATCCTACAATGAGCAGTTCTTC. Translating gives CASSLAVIGSYNEQFF.

The V gene is TRBV7-6, the J gene TRBJ2-7, with 9 positions matching TRBD2. V was clipped by 5 bases and J by 1 base; unmatched bases: 6. Germline CDR1 SGHVS, CDR2 FNYEAQ. The CDR3 consists of 15 residues. The CDR3, as DNA: TGTGCCAGCAGCCGATATAGCGGGAGTTCCTACGAGCAGTACTTC. Translating gives CASSRYSGSSYEQYF.

The genes are TRBV6-5 and TRBJ2-5; possibly TRBD1 for D (9 bases). The J call may be incorrect, as the DNA end agrees better with TRBJ2-7. Germline lookup yields CDR1 MNHEY and CDR2 SVGAGI. The CDR3 has 15 residues. The CDR3 DNA follows: TGTGCCAGCAGACGGGGGGGACAGGGACCCTACGAGCAGTACTTC. Translating gives CASRRGGQGPYEQYF.

Remarks on this clone: One junction end disagrees with the germline gene, perhaps due to a read error. Other DNA sequences from this sample encode an identical CDR3 as well. The chain combines TRBV2 with TRBJ2-2, with a weak D call TRBD2 (5 bases). The CDR3 has 11 amino acids. CDR1 is SNHLY and CDR2 is FYNNEI in the germline V gene. CDR3 amino acids: CATRGTGELFF. CDR3 DNA sequence: TGCGCCACCCGGGGCACCGGGGAGCTGTTTTTT. Complete variable domain (other parts from reference TRBV2 and TRBJ2-2): EPEVTQTPSHQVTQMGQEVILRCVPISNHLYFYWYRQILGQKVEFLVSFYNNEISEKSEIFDDQFSVERPDGSNFTLKIRSTKLEDSAMYFCATRGTGELFFGEGSRLTVL.

This clone occurred a few times. This sequence joins TRBV19 and TRBJ1-1; 8 bases agree with TRBD1. There are 13 residues in the CDR3. CDR1 is LNHDA, CDR2 SQIVND, per germline (reference sequence). J gave up 4 bases and V 7 bases, and 5 bases lay outside the gene matches. The DNA of the CDR3 is TGTGCCAGTAATCCGACAGGGGTCACTGAAGCTTTCTTT. Translated, it gives CASNPTGVTEAFF. The full variable domain, rest sourced from reference TRBV19 and TRBJ1-1, is DGGITQSPKYLFRKEGQNVTLSCEQNLNHDAMYWYRQDPGQGLRLIYYSQIVNDFQKGDIAEGYSVSREKKESFPLTVTSAQKNPTAFYLCASNPTGVTEAFFGQGTRLTVV.

This sequence joins TRBV19 and TRBJ1-5, with no clear D. The CDR3 consists of 15 residues. Trimming cost V 3 bases and J 1 base, with 10 bases left between them. Per germline, CDR1 LNHDA and CDR2 SQIVND (reference sequence). CDR3 amino acids: CASSIFGESNQPQHF. The CDR3 bases are TGTGCCAGTAGTATCTTTGGGGAGAGCAATCAGCCCCAGCATTTT.

The rearrangement links TRBV15 to TRBJ1-1; D perhaps matches TRBD1 (5 bases). The CDR3 is made up of 13 amino acids. Germline V gene data show CDR1 as LNHNV and CDR2 as YYDKDF (reference sequence). The V end lost 5 bases, the J end lost 3 bases, and 10 bases lay between the germline ends. The CDR3: CATSGEGYTEAFF. CDR3 DNA sequence: TGTGCCACCAGCGGGGAGGGGTACACTGAAGCTTTCTTT.

This clone was seen only once. The CDR3: CASSDRGGQPQHF. DNA of the CDR3: TGTGCCAGCAGTGACAGGGGAGGGCAGCCCCAGCATTTT. V and J are TRBV27 and TRBJ1-5, with 8 bases lining up with TRBD1. The CDR3 totals 13 residues. The germline V gene has CDR1 MNHEY and CDR2 SMNVEV (reference sequence). V dropped 5 bases and J dropped 7; count of bases not matched to a gene: 4.

The count of this clone is one. The rearrangement joins TRBV27 to TRBJ2-1; D perhaps matches TRBD2 (6 bases). There are 12 residues in the CDR3. With 2 bases removed from V and 9 bases from J, the gap between germline ends came to 8 bases. The germline V gene encodes CDR1 MNHEY and CDR2 SMNVEV (reference sequence). The CDR3 DNA reads as TGTGCCAGCAGTTTAACGGGACTTGAGCAGTTCTTC. Translation gives CASSLTGLEQFF.

The chain links TRBV19 to TRBJ1-1; D may be TRBD1 (5 bases). Germline values: CDR1 LNHDA, CDR2 SQIVND (reference sequence). V was shortened by 5 bases and J by 7 bases, with 14 bases between the two germline ends. This CDR3 has 13 amino acids. CDR3 protein: CASSLRAGIEAFF. The CDR3 DNA reads as TGTGCCAGTAGTTTACGGGCAGGGATTGAAGCTTTCTTT.